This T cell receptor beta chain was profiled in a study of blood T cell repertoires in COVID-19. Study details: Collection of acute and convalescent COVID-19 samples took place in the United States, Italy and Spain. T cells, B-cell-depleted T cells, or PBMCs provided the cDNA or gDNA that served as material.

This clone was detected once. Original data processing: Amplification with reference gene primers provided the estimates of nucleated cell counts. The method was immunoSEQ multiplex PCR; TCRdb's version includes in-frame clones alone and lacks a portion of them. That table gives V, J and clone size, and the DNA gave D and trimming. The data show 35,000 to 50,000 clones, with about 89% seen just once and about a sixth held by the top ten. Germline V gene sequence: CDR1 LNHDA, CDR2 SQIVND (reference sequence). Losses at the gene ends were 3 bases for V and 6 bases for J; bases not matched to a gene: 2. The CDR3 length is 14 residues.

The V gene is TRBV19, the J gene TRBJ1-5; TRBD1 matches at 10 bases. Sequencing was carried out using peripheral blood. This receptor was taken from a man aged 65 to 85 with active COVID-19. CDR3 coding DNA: TGTGCCAGTAGTATCCGGGACAGGGGTCAGCCCCAGCATTTT. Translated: CASSIRDRGQPQHF.